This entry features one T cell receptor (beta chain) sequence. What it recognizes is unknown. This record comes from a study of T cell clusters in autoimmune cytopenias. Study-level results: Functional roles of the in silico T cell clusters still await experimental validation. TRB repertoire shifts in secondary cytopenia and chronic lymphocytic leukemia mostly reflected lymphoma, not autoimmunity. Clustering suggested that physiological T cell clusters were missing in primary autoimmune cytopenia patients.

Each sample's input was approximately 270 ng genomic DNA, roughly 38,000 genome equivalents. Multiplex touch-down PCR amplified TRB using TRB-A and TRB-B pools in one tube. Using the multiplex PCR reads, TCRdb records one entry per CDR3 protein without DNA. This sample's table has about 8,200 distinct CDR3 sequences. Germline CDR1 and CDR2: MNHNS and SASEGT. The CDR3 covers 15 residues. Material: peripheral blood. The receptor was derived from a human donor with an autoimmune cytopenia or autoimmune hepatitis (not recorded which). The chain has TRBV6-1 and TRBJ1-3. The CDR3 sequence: CASRRLDRSGNTIYF.